The 23 T cell receptor beta chains below were found in one sample sequenced in a study of blood T cell repertoires in COVID-19. The protocol was immunoSEQ multiplex PCR, while the TCRdb copy is restricted to in-frame clones and leaves out a portion. The profile shows some 200,000 clones, about 83% of them singletons. Sequencing input: peripheral blood. These receptors all come from a woman aged 30 to 39 with COVID-19, enrolled during active disease.

This clone was seen once. The V call is TRBV7-2, the J call TRBJ2-7; possible D gene TRBD1, 5 bases. Trimming removed 0 bases at V and 5 bases at J, with 14 bases between. Germline values: CDR1 SGHTA, CDR2 FQGNSA. The CDR3 extends over 15 amino acids. CDR3 bases: TGTGCCAGCAGCTTAGCGATACAGGCCGGCCACGAGCAGTACTTC. It translates to CASSLAIQAGHEQYF.

The chain links TRBV11-2 to TRBJ2-7, with D possibly matching TRBD1 (5 bases). This CDR3 has 13 residues. Trimming left V 5 bases short and J 1 base short, with 9 bases between. Germline V gene lookup returns CDR1 SGHAT and CDR2 FQNNGV. The CDR3 nucleotides read TGTGCCAGCAGCGTCGACAGATCCTACGAGCAGTACTTC. This translates into CASSVDRSYEQYF.

This clone was counted a few times. The J gene is TRBJ2-7, the V gene TRBV27; 11 bases match TRBD2. With 4 bases clipped from V and 3 bases from J, the junction kept 5 bases outside the gene matches. The CDR3 covers 15 residues. Germline assignment: CDR1 MNHEY and CDR2 SMNVEV (reference sequence). The CDR3 DNA sequence: TGTGCCAGCAGTTCCAGTAGCGGGAGGGGCTACGAGCAGTACTTC. It codes for CASSSSSGRGYEQYF.

The V and J genes are TRBV3-1 (or the pseudogene TRBV3-2) and TRBJ2-7; TRBD2 aligns across 12 bases. Unmatched junction bases numbered 4, after V lost 4 bases and J lost 6 bases. Germline CDR1 reads LGHDT; CDR2 reads YNNKEL (reference sequence). This CDR3 is 14 amino acids long. The CDR3 coding sequence is TGTGCCAGCAGCCCCGCGGGACTAGCGGGCGAGCAGTACTTC. Residues: CASSPAGLAGEQYF.

J is TRBJ2-3 and V is TRBV7-2; 8 bases align to TRBD2. The length of the CDR3 is 13 residues. The V segment lost 6 bases and the J segment 5 bases; nucleotides outside the gene matches: 4. Germline CDR1 SGHTA, CDR2 FQGNSA. The CDR3 coding sequence is TGTGCCAGCAGTTCGGGACTAGAAGATACGCAGTATTTT. Amino acids: CASSSGLEDTQYF.

The V and J genes are TRBV4-3 and TRBJ1-2; 7 bases are shared with TRBD1. J lost 6 bases, V lost 4 bases, and 2 bases had no gene match. Germline V gene lookup returns CDR1 LGHNA and CDR2 YSLEER. The CDR3 covers 12 residues. CDR3: CASSLQGHGYTF. Here the CDR3 DNA reads TGCGCCAGCAGCCTACAGGGGCATGGCTACACCTTC.

The chain carries TRBV6-1 and TRBJ1-5; 7 nucleotides line up with TRBD1. Per germline, CDR1 MNHNS and CDR2 SASEGT. The CDR3 is made up of 16 amino acids. With 2 bases clipped from V and 7 bases from J, the junction kept 11 bases outside the gene matches. Here the CDR3 reads CASSELRRGLGQPQHF. For the CDR3, the DNA is TGTGCCAGCAGTGAACTTCGTAGGGGGCTGGGGCAGCCCCAGCATTTT.

The chain has TRBV5-1 and TRBJ1-2; 9 nucleotides align to TRBD1. The J segment lost 4 bases and the V segment lost 5 bases, leaving 6 bases of the junction unmatched. CDR3 length: 14 residues. Germline CDR1 reads SGHRS; CDR2 reads YFSETQ. CDR3 protein: CASSTGQGSYGYTF. CDR3 DNA: TGCGCCAGCAGTACGGGACAGGGCAGCTATGGCTACACCTTC.

The chain joins TRBV10-1 to TRBJ2-1; the match to TRBD2 covers 11 bases. J was trimmed by 14 bases and V by 7 bases; bases with no gene match: 13. This CDR3 has 14 amino acids. Germline CDR1 is WNHNN and CDR2 is SYGVQD (reference sequence). The chain's CDR3 is CASTLLTASGGKFF. CDR3 bases: TGCGCCAGCACTCTGCTTACGGCTAGCGGGGGGAAGTTCTTC.

V usage is TRBV4-3 and J usage is TRBJ2-1, with 15 nucleotides matching TRBD2. The CDR3 has 18 amino acids. After removal of 0 bases from V and 6 bases from J, the junction contained 6 bases not matched to a gene. Germline V gives CDR1 LGHNA, CDR2 YSLEER. CDR3 DNA: TGCGCCAGCAGCCAAGATTCGGGGACTAGCGGGGGGCGCAATGAGCAGTTCTTC. Translating it yields CASSQDSGTSGGRNEQFF.

This CDR3 is CASTPSGDPGANVLTF. For the CDR3, the DNA is TGTGCCAGCACCCCTTCAGGGGACCCTGGGGCCAACGTCCTGACTTTC. The V and J genes are TRBV9 and TRBJ2-6, with a tentative D call TRBD1 (6 bases). This CDR3 contains 16 residues. The V gene lost 6 bases and the J gene lost 2 bases, with 15 bases spanning the gap. Germline V gene data show CDR1 as SGDLS and CDR2 as YYNGEE.

DNA for the CDR3: TGTGCCTGGAGTCTCCTACAGGGGGCCGGGGAGCTGTTTTTT. Amino acid sequence: CAWSLLQGAGELFF. V is TRBV30 and J is TRBJ2-2; TRBD1 agrees at 8 bases. V shed 2 bases and J 6 bases; nucleotides not matched to a gene: 5. In germline, CDR1 is GTSNPN, CDR2 SVGIG (reference sequence). CDR3 length: 14 amino acids.

This clone was seen a few times. CDR3 residues: CATSRGGQSYEQYF. CDR3 bases: TGTGCCACCAGCAGAGGGGGACAGTCCTACGAGCAGTACTTC. This rearrangement joins TRBV15 to TRBJ2-7; 7 bases line up with TRBD1. Trimming at V came to 1 base and at J to 1 base, leaving 1 base not matched to a gene. The CDR3 contains 14 residues. CDR1 is LNHNV, CDR2 YYDKDF, per germline (reference sequence). The complete variable domain, with remaining parts taken from reference TRBV15 and TRBJ2-7, reads DAMVIQNPRYQVTQFGKPVTLSCSQTLNHNVMYWYQQKSSQAPKLLFHYYDKDFNNEADTPDNFQSRRPNTSFCFLDIRSPGLGDTAMYLCATSRGGQSYEQYFGPGTRLTVT.

The chain combines TRBV14 with TRBJ2-6, with TRBD1 as a possible D gene (6 bases). V was cut by 0 bases and J by 3 bases, with 9 bases left in between. Looked up from germline, CDR1 is SGHDN and CDR2 is FVKESK. The CDR3 loop spans 16 amino acids. CDR3 region: CASSQDTGSGANVLTF. In DNA form, the CDR3 reads TGTGCCAGCAGCCAAGATACAGGGAGTGGGGCCAACGTCCTGACTTTC.

This clone was observed a handful of times. The chain combines TRBV5-4 with TRBJ1-6; D might be TRBD1 (6 bases). The CDR3 loop spans 15 amino acids. Looked up from germline, CDR1 is SGHNT and CDR2 is YYREEE (reference sequence). V dropped 5 bases and J dropped 6 bases, with 15 bases sitting between them. The CDR3: CASSDGQISNSPLHF. The DNA for the CDR3 is TGTGCCAGCAGTGATGGACAGATTTCTAATTCACCCCTCCACTTT.

The V call is TRBV9, the J call TRBJ2-1, with a tentative D call TRBD2 (5 bases). V was shortened by 0 bases and J by 9 bases, with 10 bases between the two germline ends. Germline V gene sequence: CDR1 SGDLS, CDR2 YYNGEE. The CDR3 spans 13 residues. Here the CDR3 DNA reads TGTGCCAGCAGCGTAGACCTAGAGGGTGAGCAGTTCTTC. Its translation is CASSVDLEGEQFF.

The chain is built from TRBV6-5 and TRBJ2-7; TRBD1 matches 8 bases. CDR1 is MNHEY, CDR2 SVGAGI, per germline. Germline trimming cut 7 bases from V and 5 bases from J; bases unmatched to any gene: 7. The CDR3 loop spans 13 amino acids. CDR3 DNA: TGTGCCAGCAACCCGGACAGGGCCAACGAGCAGTACTTC. Protein sequence: CASNPDRANEQYF.

The rearrangement uses TRBV5-6 and TRBJ1-2; D unclear. CDR1 is SGHDT and CDR2 is YYEEEE in the germline V gene. Trimming removed 4 bases at V and 3 bases at J, with 10 bases between. This CDR3 has 13 amino acids. The CDR3 spells CASSLRVYYGYTF. The CDR3 region has the DNA TGTGCCAGCAGCCTCCGGGTCTACTATGGCTACACCTTC.

The chain uses TRBV11-2 and TRBJ2-5; 10 nucleotides line up with TRBD1. This CDR3 spans 15 amino acids. V was clipped by 1 base and J by 4 bases; unmatched bases: 3. Germline CDR1 SGHAT, CDR2 FQNNGV. The CDR3 protein is CASSLGDRGGETQYF. The CDR3 DNA reads as TGTGCCAGCAGCTTAGGGGACAGGGGCGGAGAGACCCAGTACTTC.

Comments on this clone: Other DNA sequences within the sample encode an identical CDR3. The chain combines TRBV6-6 with TRBJ1-3, with D tentatively TRBD1 (6 bases). V was shortened by 5 bases and J by 0 bases, with 8 bases between the two germline ends. The CDR3 contains 14 residues. Germline loops: CDR1 MNHNY, CDR2 SVGAGI (reference sequence). CDR3 residues: CASSNRVSGNTIYF. In DNA, the CDR3 is TGTGCCAGCAGTAACAGGGTCTCTGGAAACACCATATATTTT.

The rearrangement joins TRBV9 to TRBJ2-1, with a possible D match to TRBD2 (5 bases). The CDR3 sequence is 16 residues long. V was trimmed by 3 bases and J by 2 bases, leaving 15 bases between them. Germline assignment: CDR1 SGDLS and CDR2 YYNGEE. This CDR3 is CASSDRAALAYNEQFF. CDR3 DNA sequence: TGTGCCAGCAGCGATAGAGCGGCTCTAGCCTACAATGAGCAGTTCTTC. Variable domain in full (rest from reference TRBV9 and TRBJ2-1): DSGVTQTPKHLITATGQRVTLRCSPRSGDLSVYWYQQSLDQGLQFLIQYYNGEERAKGNILERFSAQQFPDLHSELNLSSLELGDSALYFCASSDRAALAYNEQFFGPGTRLTVL.

The chain recombines TRBV9 with TRBJ2-1, with 12 bases that match TRBD2. V lost 5 bases to trimming and J lost 2 bases; unmatched junction nucleotides: 8. Germline values: CDR1 SGDLS, CDR2 YYNGEE. CDR3 length: 17 residues. The CDR3 loop reads CASSELGLAGPYNEQFF. DNA of the CDR3: TGTGCCAGCAGTGAACTGGGACTAGCGGGCCCCTACAATGAGCAGTTCTTC.

The rearrangement uses TRBV7-9 and TRBJ2-7; TRBD2 matches 8 bases. Trimming at V came to 4 bases and at J to 5 bases, leaving 7 bases not matched to a gene. This CDR3 spans 14 amino acids. Per the germline V gene, CDR1 is SEHNR and CDR2 is FQNEAQ (reference sequence). The DNA for the CDR3 is TGTGCCAGCAGCTCGGAGACTAGCGCGAACGAGCAGTACTTC. It is translated as CASSSETSANEQYF.